The entry below gives a single T cell receptor beta chain sequence along with its context. Full-length variable regions came from constant-region reverse primers plus semi-nested Nested Universal Primer A PCR. TCRdb independently ran MiXCR on the 5' RACE reads; one entry per CDR3 protein. The table includes about 40,000 distinct CDR3 sequences, 18% detected once. Losses at the gene ends were 0 bases for V and 0 bases for J; bases not matched to a gene: 1. The CDR3 is 16 amino acids. Germline CDR1 reads KGHSH; CDR2 reads LQKENI. This chain uses TRBV18 with TRBJ2-1; 8 bases are a match to TRBD2. The sample consisted of naive CD4+ T cells sorted from a lymph node. Documented subset: naive CD4+ T cells, CD4+CD45RA+CD25-. The clonotype was recovered from a female donor with breast cancer. CDR3 sequence (DNA): TGTGCCAGCTCACCACCCGGGGGGGTCTCCTACAATGAGCAGTTCTTC. The encoded protein is CASSPPGGVSYNEQFF. The full variable domain, in which reference TRBV18 and TRBJ2-1 provide the parts outside the CDR3, is NAGVMQNPRHLVRRRGQEARLRCSPMKGHSHVYWYRQLPEEGLKFMVYLQKENIIDESGMPKERFSAEFPKEGPSILRIQQVVRGDSAAYFCASSPPGGVSYNEQFFGPGTRLTVL.